The TCR beta chain under discussion was sequenced for a study of blood T cell repertoires in COVID-19. Clones were sequenced by immunoSEQ multiplex PCR, and TCRdb holds only the in-frame ones, with some missing. Of over 400,000 clones in the sample, approximately 86% were seen once. The CDR3 consists of 15 residues. Germline lookup yields CDR1 KGHSH and CDR2 LQKENI. The ends lost 4 bases at V and 8 bases at J; junction bases unmatched: 6. The sequencing sample was made of PBMCs or T cells enriched from blood (not recorded which). This chain uses TRBV18 with TRBJ1-6, with TRBD1 matching 9 bases. This TCR was sampled from a woman aged 60-75 years who had recovered from COVID-19. DNA for the CDR3: TGTGCCAGCTCACACGTTGACAGGGGGGATTCACCCCTCCACTTT. Amino acids: CASSHVDRGDSPLHF.